This record looks at one T cell receptor (beta chain) sequence and its context. Its target is not known. The CDR3 spans 13 residues. V was pared by 7 bases and J by 5 bases, with 15 bases between. The data were taken from a study of blood T cells in healthy people across ages. Through a sample-barcoded 5' primer and a J-beta primer mix, a second PCR was run for roughly 7 to 11 cycles. TCRdb re-called the 5' RACE reads with MiXCR, one entry per CDR3 protein. Counted here are more than 1.4 million distinct CDR3 sequences, 42% occurring once; the ten biggest clones make up 7.9%. Study outcomes and limitations: Among T cells, TCR beta diversity per million cells dropped roughly linearly as age rose.

V is TRBV12-3 or TRBV12-4 and J is TRBJ2-7, with D perhaps matching TRBD1 (5 bases). The sample taken for sequencing was blood. The clonotype comes from a woman between 18 and 29 years old in good health. The CDR3 DNA sequence: TGTGCCAGCACAAACCAGGGTTCCCACGAGCAGTACTTC. This translates into CASTNQGSHEQYF.